These 17 T cell receptor beta chains share one sample of origin, sequenced in a study of cytomegalovirus exposure and HLA in healthy donors (dated by TCRdb to the late 2010s). The library relied on the immunoSEQ multiplex PCR assay. For the multiplex PCR, a mixture combining 60 forward primers for TCR Vbeta segments and 13 reverse primers for TCR Jbeta segments was used. Entries here come from immuneACCESS through TCRdb and include only in-frame sequences with V and J called. Some clones fail to appear in such tables; in the studies checked, an unresolved V gene covers under half of the shortfall, and the cause of the remainder is unknown. The sample contains fewer than 110,000 clones, 77% of them found a single time. Under 5% of the sample is held by the ten biggest clonotypes. Sequenced: PBMCs. All receptors derive from a male donor in good health and CMV-seronegative.

Written as DNA, the CDR3 is TGTGCCAGCAGTTACTCGCAGGGTCTCTTCTCCTACGAGCAGTACTTC. Residues: CASSYSQGLFSYEQYF. The chain combines TRBV6-5 with TRBJ2-7; TRBD1 might be the D (5 bases). Germline V gives CDR1 MNHEY, CDR2 SVGAGI. The V end was cut by 0 bases, the J end by 0 bases, with 12 bases between. This CDR3 is 16 amino acids long.

This clone has just a few counts. The V gene is TRBV6-6, the J gene TRBJ1-2; 8 nucleotides agree with TRBD1. The CDR3 has 14 residues. CDR1 is MNHNY, CDR2 SVGAGI, per germline (reference sequence). Losses at the gene ends were 2 bases for V and 3 bases for J; bases not matched to a gene: 2. CDR3 nucleotides: TGTGCCAGCAGTTACGGACAGGGTGACTATGGCTACACCTTC. It translates to CASSYGQGDYGYTF.

The chain has TRBV28 and TRBJ1-6, with D perhaps TRBD1 (6 bases). This CDR3 spans 15 amino acids. V lost 2 bases, J lost 11 bases, and 16 bases lay in between. Germline lookup yields CDR1 MDHEN and CDR2 SYDVKM. CDR3 sequence: CASSLRGGAVPPLHF. DNA of the CDR3: TGTGCCAGCAGTTTACGGGGGGGGGCCGTTCCACCCCTCCACTTT.

J is TRBJ1-2 and V is TRBV27; D is perhaps TRBD1 (6 bases). Germline assignment: CDR1 MNHEY and CDR2 SMNVEV (reference sequence). V lost 0 bases and J 8 bases, leaving 22 bases between the germline ends. There are 17 residues in the CDR3. The DNA of the CDR3 is TGTGCCAGCAGTTTATCGGGGGCAGGGGCCAACCGGGGAGGCTACACCTTC. Protein: CASSLSGAGANRGGYTF.

The chain carries TRBV19 and TRBJ2-4; TRBD2 is a possible D gene (6 bases). Germline assignment: CDR1 LNHDA and CDR2 SQIVND (reference sequence). Trimming left V 5 bases short and J 0 bases short, with 8 bases between. The CDR3 contains 14 residues. DNA of the CDR3: TGTGCCAGTAGTTTGGGACTAGCCAAAAACATTCAGTACTTC. Encoded protein: CASSLGLAKNIQYF. The full variable domain, with the rest looked up from reference TRBV19 and TRBJ2-4, is DGGITQSPKYLFRKEGQNVTLSCEQNLNHDAMYWYRQDPGQGLRLIYYSQIVNDFQKGDIAEGYSVSREKKESFPLTVTSAQKNPTAFYLCASSLGLAKNIQYFGAGTRLSVL.

This chain uses TRBV29-1 with TRBJ1-3, with unresolved D. This CDR3 comprises 16 residues. Trimming left V 2 bases short and J 0 bases short, with 14 bases between. Germline V gives CDR1 SQVTM, CDR2 ANQGSEA. CDR3 loop: CSVELIGSYSGNTIYF. The CDR3 coding sequence is TGCAGCGTTGAACTAATTGGTTCCTACTCTGGAAACACCATATATTTT.

V and J are TRBV7-9 and TRBJ1-4; D perhaps matches TRBD1 (5 bases). Germline lookup yields CDR1 SEHNR and CDR2 FQNEAQ (reference sequence). There are 17 residues in the CDR3. Trimming pared 2 bases from V and 6 bases from J, leaving 19 bases between. The CDR3 is CASSLKSQGGVDEKLFF. The CDR3 DNA follows: TGTGCCAGCAGCTTAAAAAGTCAAGGAGGGGTGGATGAAAAACTGTTTTTT.

V is TRBV28 and J is TRBJ1-1; D uncertain. The CDR3 spans 14 residues. Germline lookup yields CDR1 MDHEN and CDR2 SYDVKM. V was clipped by 5 bases and J by 0 bases, with 10 bases between them. The CDR3 here is CASSPISMNTEAFF. The DNA for the CDR3 is TGTGCCAGCAGTCCAATCAGTATGAACACTGAAGCTTTCTTT.

The genes are TRBV7-8 and TRBJ1-2; 9 bases map to TRBD1. V was clipped by 2 bases and J by 7 bases; unmatched bases: 8. CDR1 is SGHVS and CDR2 is FQNEAQ in the germline V gene. The CDR3 extends over 15 amino acids. The CDR3 reads CASSLYTGGDSGYTF. The CDR3, as DNA: TGTGCCAGCAGCTTATATACAGGGGGCGATAGTGGCTACACCTTC.

The genes are TRBV7-9 and TRBJ2-1, with 8 bases fitting TRBD2. Germline CDR1 and CDR2: SEHNR and FQNEAQ (reference sequence). The ends lost 5 bases at V and 7 bases at J; junction bases unmatched: 10. There are 15 residues in the CDR3. The CDR3 region is CASSGSGSTVNEQFF. The DNA for the CDR3 is TGTGCCAGCAGCGGCAGCGGGAGCACGGTAAATGAGCAGTTCTTC.

The chain has TRBV27 and TRBJ2-5, with 11 nucleotides matching TRBD2. From germline, CDR1 is MNHEY and CDR2 SMNVEV (reference sequence). The length of the CDR3 is 16 residues. V was pared by 3 bases and J by 3 bases, with 6 bases of the junction left unmatched. As DNA, the CDR3 is TGTGCCAGCAGTTTTCTTCGACTAGCGGGGAAAGAGACCCAGTACTTC. Translated, it gives CASSFLRLAGKETQYF.

The chain links TRBV9 to TRBJ2-1; 10 bases map to TRBD2. Losses at the gene ends were 0 bases for V and 8 bases for J; bases not matched to a gene: 8. The CDR3 extends over 16 amino acids. CDR1 and CDR2 (germline): SGDLS, YYNGEE. The CDR3 DNA follows: TGTGCCAGCAGCGTAGCTTCTAGCGGGGGTTGGGATGAGCAGTTCTTC. Encoded protein: CASSVASSGGWDEQFF.

The V gene is TRBV10-3, the J gene TRBJ2-1, with 10 bases fitting TRBD2. CDR1 and CDR2 (germline): ENHRY, SYGVKD. The junction had 5 bases not matched to a gene; V was cut back by 6 bases and J by 6 bases. The CDR3 totals 14 residues. The CDR3 here is CAIRSSGGSNEQFF. Here the CDR3 DNA reads TGTGCCATCAGGTCTAGCGGGGGTTCCAATGAGCAGTTCTTC.

CDR3 region: CASSLGTYADTQYF. CDR3 in DNA: TGTGCCAGCAGCTTAGGTACATACGCAGATACGCAGTATTTT. The rearrangement joins TRBV7-6 to TRBJ2-3; D is undetermined. V lost 1 base, J lost 4 bases, and 9 bases lay in between. Germline loops: CDR1 SGHVS, CDR2 FNYEAQ. This CDR3 is 14 amino acids long. The entire variable domain, with the rest obtained from reference TRBV7-6 and TRBJ2-3, is as follows: GAGVSQSPRYKVTKRGQDVALRCDPISGHVSLYWYRQALGQGPEFLTYFNYEAQQDKSGLPNDRFSAERPEGSISTLTIQRTEQRDSAMYRCASSLGTYADTQYFGPGTRLTVL.

The rearrangement links TRBV7-9 to TRBJ2-7; 13 nucleotides align to TRBD2. The germline gives CDR1 SEHNR, CDR2 FQNEAQ (reference sequence). Trimming cost V 5 bases and J 3 bases; bases outside gene matches: 7. The CDR3 totals 16 residues. The CDR3 DNA reads TGTGCCAGCAGCCCCCCGGGACTAGCGGGAAACTACGAGCAGTACTTC. Amino acids: CASSPPGLAGNYEQYF.

The J gene is TRBJ2-1, the V gene TRBV5-1; D ambiguous. CDR1 is SGHRS and CDR2 is YFSETQ in the germline V gene. This CDR3 is 16 amino acids long. V lost 2 bases and J 10 bases, leaving 22 bases between the germline ends. Written as DNA, the CDR3 is TGCGCCAGCAGCTTTACTACGATTCCCCACAATTACGAGCAGTTCTTC. This gives the protein CASSFTTIPHNYEQFF.

The V gene is TRBV7-3, the J gene TRBJ2-7, with 9 bases aligning to TRBD2. Germline CDR1 SGHTA, CDR2 FQGTGA. The CDR3 loop spans 14 amino acids. J was trimmed by 0 bases and V by 5 bases; bases with no gene match: 2. CDR3: CASSISGSSYEQYF. In nucleotides, the CDR3 is TGTGCCAGCAGCATTAGCGGGAGCTCCTACGAGCAGTACTTC. Drawing the rest from reference TRBV7-3 and TRBJ2-7, the complete variable domain is GAGVSQTPSNKVTEKGKYVELRCDPISGHTALYWYRQSLGQGPEFLIYFQGTGAADDSGLPNDRFFAVRPEGSVSTLKIQRTERGDSAVYLCASSISGSSYEQYFGPGTRLTVT.